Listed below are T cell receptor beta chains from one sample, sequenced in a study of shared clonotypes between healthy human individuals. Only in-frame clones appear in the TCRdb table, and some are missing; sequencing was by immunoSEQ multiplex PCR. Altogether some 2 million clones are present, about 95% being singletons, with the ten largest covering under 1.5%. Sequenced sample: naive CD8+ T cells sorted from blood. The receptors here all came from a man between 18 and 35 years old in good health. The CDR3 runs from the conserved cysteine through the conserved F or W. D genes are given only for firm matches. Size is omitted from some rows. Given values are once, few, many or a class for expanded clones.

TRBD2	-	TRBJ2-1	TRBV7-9	CASSLGSVAGVGNEQFF	TGTGCCAGCAGCTTAGGTTCGGTAGCGGGAGTGGGCAATGAGCAGTTCTTC
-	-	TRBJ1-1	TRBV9	CASSVDGGLNTEAFF	TGTGCCAGCAGCGTAGATGGGGGACTTAACACTGAAGCTTTCTTT
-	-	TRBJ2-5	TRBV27	CASSPRGGETQYF	TGTGCCAGCAGTCCCCGTGGAGGAGAGACCCAGTACTTC
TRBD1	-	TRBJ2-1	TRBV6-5	CASSYGQGVVNEQFF	TGTGCCAGCAGTTACGGGCAGGGGGTCGTGAATGAGCAGTTCTTC
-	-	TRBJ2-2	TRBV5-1	CASSYPGTVNTGELFF	TGCGCCAGCAGCTACCCTGGGACCGTGAACACCGGGGAGCTGTTTTTT
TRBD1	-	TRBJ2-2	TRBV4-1	CASSLQGDLDTGELFF	TGCGCCAGCAGCCTACAGGGGGACCTGGACACCGGGGAGCTGTTTTTT
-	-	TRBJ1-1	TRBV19	CASQKGSSEAFF	TGTGCCAGCCAAAAAGGTTCGAGTGAAGCTTTCTTT
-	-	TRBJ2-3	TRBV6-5	CASSYGGNTDTQYF	TGTGCCAGCAGTTACGGGGGAAACACAGATACGCAGTATTTT
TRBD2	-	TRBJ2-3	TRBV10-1	CASSEYSGRTDTQYF	TGCGCCAGCAGTGAGTATAGCGGGAGAACTGATACGCAGTATTTT
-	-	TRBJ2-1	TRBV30	CAWTSRAGDEQFF	TGTGCCTGGACCTCTAGGGCAGGGGATGAGCAGTTCTTC
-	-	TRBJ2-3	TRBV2	CASSDPVGGLPTDTQYF	TGTGCCAGCAGTGATCCGGTCGGGGGGCTCCCCACAGATACGCAGTATTTT
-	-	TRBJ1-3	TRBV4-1	CASSHGQTSGNTIYF	TGCGCCAGCAGCCATGGACAGACCTCTGGAAACACCATATATTTT
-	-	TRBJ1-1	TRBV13	CASSLESHTEAFF	TGTGCCAGCAGCTTAGAATCCCACACTGAAGCTTTCTTT
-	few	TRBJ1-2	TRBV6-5	CASTDLGQPYGYTF	TGTGCCAGCACCGACCTAGGACAGCCCTATGGCTACACCTTC
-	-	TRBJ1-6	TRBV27	CASSLAGNNSPLHF	TGTGCCAGCAGTTTAGCCGGAAATAATTCACCCCTCCACTTT
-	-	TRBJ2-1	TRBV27	CASSRSSYNEQFF	TGTGCCAGCAGTAGATCATCCTACAATGAGCAGTTCTTC
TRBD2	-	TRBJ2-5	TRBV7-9	CASSLEGLEETQYF	TGTGCCAGCAGCTTAGAGGGACTAGAGGAGACCCAGTACTTC
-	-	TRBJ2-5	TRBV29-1	CSVELADLRETQYF	TGCAGCGTTGAGTTAGCGGACCTGAGAGAGACCCAGTACTTC
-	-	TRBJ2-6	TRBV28	CASSEYSSGANVLTF	TGTGCCAGCAGCGAATACAGCTCTGGGGCCAACGTCCTGACTTTC
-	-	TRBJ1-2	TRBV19	CASSAVTQRTVYGYTF	TGTGCCAGTAGTGCGGTAACCCAACGAACGGTCTATGGCTACACCTTC
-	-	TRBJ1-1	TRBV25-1	CASSESTWGNTEAFF	TGTGCCAGCAGTGAGTCGACATGGGGGAACACTGAAGCTTTCTTT
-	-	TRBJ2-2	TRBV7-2	CASSPPAGDIGAGELFF	TGTGCCAGCAGTCCGCCCGCGGGGGACATTGGAGCCGGGGAGCTGTTTTTT
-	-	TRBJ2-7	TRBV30	CAFKARDRTYEQYF	TGTGCCTTTAAGGCCCGCGACAGAACCTACGAGCAGTACTTC
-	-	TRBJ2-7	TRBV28	CASSSGQNEQYF	TGTGCCAGCAGTTCCGGACAGAACGAGCAGTACTTC
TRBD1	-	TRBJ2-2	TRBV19	CASSIIPGQGIGTGELFF	TGTGCCAGTAGTATAATTCCGGGACAGGGAATTGGCACCGGGGAGCTGTTTTTT
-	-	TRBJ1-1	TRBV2	CASSENSGSLEAFF	TGTGCCAGCAGTGAAAACTCCGGCAGCCTTGAAGCTTTCTTT
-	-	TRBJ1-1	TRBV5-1	CASSHVGWRLVEGAFF	TGCGCCAGCAGCCATGTGGGGTGGCGACTGGTCGAAGGGGCTTTCTTT
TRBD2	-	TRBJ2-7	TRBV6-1	CASSEEESGGYEQYF	TGTGCCAGCAGTGAAGAGGAGAGCGGGGGCTACGAGCAGTACTTC
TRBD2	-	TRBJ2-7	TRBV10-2	CASSESSSGGAYEQYF	TGCGCCAGCAGTGAGTCTAGTAGCGGGGGGGCATACGAGCAGTACTTC
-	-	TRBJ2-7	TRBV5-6	CASSLADSFEQYF	TGTGCCAGCAGCTTGGCGGACAGCTTCGAGCAGTACTTC
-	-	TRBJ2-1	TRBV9	CASSVDWSSNEQFF	TGTGCCAGCAGCGTCGACTGGTCTTCTAATGAGCAGTTCTTC
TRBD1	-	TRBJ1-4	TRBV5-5	CASSGWTGIDEKLFF	TGTGCCAGCAGCGGATGGACAGGGATAGATGAAAAACTGTTTTTT
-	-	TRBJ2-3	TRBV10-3	CAISQGTDDTQYF	TGTGCCATCAGCCAGGGGACCGACGATACGCAGTATTTT
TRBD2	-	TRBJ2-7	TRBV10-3	CAISESLTSGGPWQYF	TGTGCCATCAGTGAGAGCCTGACTAGCGGGGGGCCGTGGCAGTACTTC
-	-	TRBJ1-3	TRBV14	CASSHRGSGNTIYF	TGTGCCAGCAGCCATAGGGGTTCTGGAAACACCATATATTTT
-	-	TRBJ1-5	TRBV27	CASSSLGNQPQHF	TGTGCCAGCAGTTCCCTAGGAAATCAGCCCCAGCATTTT
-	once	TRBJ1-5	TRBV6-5	CASSYSIDTHQPQHF	TGTGCCAGCAGTTACTCGATTGACACACATCAGCCCCAGCATTTT
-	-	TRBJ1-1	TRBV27	CASSPAGNTEAFF	TGTGCCAGCAGTCCAGCGGGGAACACTGAAGCTTTCTTT
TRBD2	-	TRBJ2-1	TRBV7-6	CASSLAVPSGRADNEQFF	TGTGCCAGCAGCTTAGCGGTTCCTAGCGGGAGGGCCGACAATGAGCAGTTCTTC
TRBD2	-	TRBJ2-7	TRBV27	CASSPSSGESSYEQYF	TGTGCCAGCAGTCCATCTAGCGGGGAAAGCTCCTACGAGCAGTACTTC
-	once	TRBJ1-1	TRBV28	CASSLSPSLRGAFF	TGTGCCAGCAGTTTATCTCCATCATTGAGGGGTGCTTTCTTT
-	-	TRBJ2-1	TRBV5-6	CASSPGTAGLDEQFF	TGTGCCAGCAGCCCAGGGACCGCCGGTTTGGATGAGCAGTTCTTC
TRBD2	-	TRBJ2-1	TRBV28	CASSLPLAGGPNEQFF	TGTGCCAGCAGTTTACCCCTAGCGGGGGGGCCCAATGAGCAGTTCTTC
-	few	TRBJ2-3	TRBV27	CASSPQRVSGNTDTQYF	TGTGCCAGCAGTCCCCAACGGGTTAGCGGTAACACAGATACGCAGTATTTT
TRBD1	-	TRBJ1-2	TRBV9	CASSFGTGDYGYTF	TGTGCCAGCAGCTTCGGGACAGGGGACTATGGCTACACCTTC
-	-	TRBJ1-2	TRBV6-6	CASSYAGANYGYTF	TGTGCCAGCAGTTACGCAGGCGCTAACTATGGCTACACCTTC
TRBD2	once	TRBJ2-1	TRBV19	CASSTLAGAAYNEQFF	TGTGCCAGTAGTACCCTAGCGGGAGCGGCCTACAATGAGCAGTTCTTC
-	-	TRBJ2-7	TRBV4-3	CASSQDLTGFYEQYF	TGCGCCAGCAGCCAAGATCTTACGGGGTTCTACGAGCAGTACTTC
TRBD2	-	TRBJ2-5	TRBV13	CASSLRLAGEQETQYF	TGTGCCAGCAGCTTAAGGCTAGCGGGGGAACAAGAGACCCAGTACTTC
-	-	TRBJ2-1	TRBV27	CASTPGGGRNNEQFF	TGTGCCAGCACCCCAGGGGGGGGGCGGAACAATGAGCAGTTCTTC
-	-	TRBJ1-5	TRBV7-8	CASSLEGHSNQPQHF	TGTGCCAGCAGCTTAGAGGGACACAGCAATCAGCCCCAGCATTTT
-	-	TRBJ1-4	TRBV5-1	CASSPDSATNEKLFF	TGCGCCAGCAGCCCGGACAGCGCAACTAATGAAAAACTGTTTTTT
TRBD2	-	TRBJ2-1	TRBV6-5	CASSSAIAGSFNEQFF	TGTGCCAGCAGTTCCGCGATAGCGGGAAGCTTCAATGAGCAGTTCTTC